The clone carrying this TCR beta chain was observed a handful of times. The antigen is undetermined. cDNA prepared by RNA extraction and subsequent reverse transcription served as the template for sequencing. TCRdb's table, derived via immunoSEQ multiplex PCR, lists solely in-frame clones and lacks some. The sample contains some 11,000 clones, roughly 57% of which appear only once. This entry belongs to a study of CD8+ T cells in alopecia areata. Study-wide findings and caveats: Scalp lesions, especially in alopecia totalis/universalis, had higher clonality than normal scalp. Besides other cells, scalp samples also yield sequences of resident alphabeta T cells from normal skin. In patients, TCRs were shared less clearly than in mice, and HLA may possibly be involved.

Punch biopsies of lesional scalp, plus peripheral blood, were taken from alopecia areata patients. Germline V gives CDR1 SGHDT, CDR2 YYEEEE. CDR3 length: 16 residues. With V trimmed by 1 base and J by 1 base, 6 bases remained unmatched. The chain employs TRBV5-6 and TRBJ2-5; 8 bases are a match to TRBD2. The sample comprised skin. The clonotype comes from a human donor with alopecia areata. The CDR3 nucleotides are TGTGCCAGCAGCTTGCGGCGGGGGGTCGTCCAAGAGACCCAGTACTTC. Protein product: CASSLRRGVVQETQYF.